One and the same sample provided the 12 T cell receptor beta chains below, sequenced in a study of T cell responses to AZD1222 COVID-19 vaccine. Using immunoSEQ multiplex PCR, the repertoire was profiled, and TCRdb retains in-frame clones only, with some absent. The sample carries approximately 150,000 clones, about 91% recorded once. The source was peripheral blood, collected on day 0 of MenACWY control vaccination. The source of these receptors is an adult in good health.

The chain combines TRBV7-3 with TRBJ2-2; TRBD1 agrees at 7 bases. Germline V gene sequence: CDR1 SGHTA, CDR2 FQGTGA. The trim removed 5 bases at V and 5 bases at J, leaving 2 bases unmatched. CDR3 size: 13 residues. The CDR3 loop reads CASSQQGTGELFF. The DNA of the CDR3 is TGTGCCAGCAGCCAACAGGGGACCGGGGAGCTGTTTTTT.

This clone was observed a single time. This chain links TRBV11-3 with TRBJ1-1; D unresolved. Trimming stripped 5 bases from V and 6 bases from J, with 10 bases between. The CDR3 totals 12 residues. CDR1 is SGHNT and CDR2 is YENEEA in the germline V gene. CDR3 DNA: TGTGCCAGCAGCAAGACAAATTCTGAAGCTTTCTTT. It yields the protein CASSKTNSEAFF.

The sample holds one count of this clone. The J gene is TRBJ2-7, the V gene TRBV19, with a possible D match to TRBD1 (6 bases). The V end lost 8 bases, the J end lost 4 bases, and 18 bases lay between the germline ends. The germline V gene encodes CDR1 LNHDA and CDR2 SQIVND (reference sequence). The length of the CDR3 is 14 residues. The CDR3 bases are TGTGCCAGTGCGGCCGGACAGTTCGAGTACGAGCAGTACTTC. Translating it yields CASAAGQFEYEQYF. Full variable domain (outside the CDR3, taken from reference TRBV19 and TRBJ2-7): DGGITQSPKYLFRKEGQNVTLSCEQNLNHDAMYWYRQDPGQGLRLIYYSQIVNDFQKGDIAEGYSVSREKKESFPLTVTSAQKNPTAFYLCASAAGQFEYEQYFGPGTRLTVT.

A single count supports this clone. The chain recombines TRBV5-1 with TRBJ1-1; 7 bases are shared with TRBD1. The CDR3 runs 14 residues. Germline trimming cut 8 bases from V and 11 bases from J; bases unmatched to any gene: 18. The V gene's germline CDR1 is SGHRS and CDR2 YFSETQ. CDR3 in amino acids: CASSGQPGPGEAFF. In nucleotides, the CDR3 is TGCGCCAGTTCGGGACAGCCCGGCCCCGGAGAGGCTTTCTTT.

J is TRBJ1-4 and V is TRBV6-5; 9 bases are a match to TRBD1. The J segment lost 7 bases and the V segment lost 8 bases, leaving 5 bases of the junction unmatched. The CDR3 has 13 amino acids. Germline V gene data show CDR1 as MNHEY and CDR2 as SVGAGI. CDR3 in DNA: TGTGCCAGCCGTACAGGGGGCGTTGAAAAACTGTTTTTT. Amino acid sequence: CASRTGGVEKLFF.

This clone was observed a single time. The genes are TRBV5-1 and TRBJ2-2; TRBD1 aligns across 12 bases. Germline V gives CDR1 SGHRS, CDR2 YFSETQ. The CDR3 totals 17 residues. V lost 2 bases to trimming and J lost 7 bases; unmatched junction nucleotides: 9. CDR3 protein: CASSFSPGQGANGELFF. The CDR3 DNA reads as TGCGCCAGCAGCTTTTCCCCGGGACAGGGGGCGAACGGGGAGCTGTTTTTT.

V gene TRBV9 combines with J gene TRBJ2-1; D is undetermined. This CDR3 region has 13 residues. V dropped 0 bases and J dropped 5 bases, with 6 bases sitting between them. The V gene's germline CDR1 is SGDLS and CDR2 YYNGEE. The chain's CDR3 is CASSVATHNEQFF. CDR3 bases: TGTGCCAGCAGCGTAGCTACCCACAATGAGCAGTTCTTC.

The rearrangement uses TRBV6-6 and TRBJ2-3; D uncertain. The CDR3 extends over 13 amino acids. Germline values: CDR1 MNHNY, CDR2 SVGAGI (reference sequence). Trimming left V 4 bases short and J 2 bases short, with 7 bases between. CDR3 coding DNA: TGTGCCAGCAGTTCCTCAAACACAGATACGCAGTATTTT. Its protein is CASSSSNTDTQYF.

This rearrangement joins TRBV12-3 or TRBV12-4 to TRBJ2-5; D remains ambiguous. The V gene lost 6 bases and the J gene lost 5 bases, with 10 bases spanning the gap. The CDR3 is 12 residues long. The chain's CDR3 is CASSHTLETQYF. The CDR3 nucleotides are TGTGCCAGCAGCCATACTCTGGAGACCCAGTACTTC.

V usage is TRBV14 and J usage is TRBJ2-7; D is undetermined. The CDR3 contains 14 residues. Trimming cost V 3 bases and J 2 bases, with 11 bases left between them. Per germline, CDR1 SGHDN and CDR2 FVKESK. CDR3 residues: CASSQNHGPYEQYF. The DNA for the CDR3 is TGTGCCAGCAGCCAGAACCACGGCCCCTACGAGCAGTACTTC.

The chain employs TRBV7-9 and TRBJ1-1, with D unclear. The V and J ends lost 2 bases and 3 bases respectively, with 13 bases between them. Germline V gene lookup returns CDR1 SEHNR and CDR2 FQNEAQ (reference sequence). The CDR3 is 15 residues long. In DNA form, the CDR3 reads TGTGCCAGCAGCTTATCCAAGGGTGGCGACACTGAAGCTTTCTTT. Translated, it gives CASSLSKGGDTEAFF.

V usage is TRBV10-3 and J usage is TRBJ2-2, with TRBD2 matching over 7 bases. The CDR3 runs to 16 residues. The germline gives CDR1 ENHRY, CDR2 SYGVKD. J was trimmed by 0 bases and V by 5 bases; bases with no gene match: 6. In DNA, the CDR3 is TGTGCCATCAGTCGACTAGCATTAGCGAACACCGGGGAGCTGTTTTTT. Protein product: CAISRLALANTGELFF.